This T cell receptor beta chain was sequenced in a study of T cells in Graves' hyperthyroidism and ophthalmopathy. General observations from the study: Ophthalmopathy stood apart from stable hyperthyroidism in a 13 V-J model. Blood also carried most thyroid clonotypes expanded above 0.001.

Template material for amplifying TCR beta CDR3 regions consisted of RNA transcripts. Carried out on the TCR CDR3, a first-round RT-PCR used the HTBI primer set. MiXCR, applied by TCRdb to the multiplex PCR reads, yields one record per CDR3 protein. This sample has 160,000 or so distinct CDR3 sequences, with less than 10% found just once. 10 ml of fresh peripheral blood supplied the PBMCs. V shed 0 bases and J 2 bases; nucleotides not matched to a gene: 3. The CDR3 consists of 14 residues. Germline V gene sequence: CDR1 DFQATT, CDR2 SNEGSKA (reference sequence). This clonotype was detected ten times or more. What it binds is unknown.

The specimen sequenced was blood. The chain has TRBV20-1 and TRBJ2-5; 7 bases agree with TRBD2. This clonotype was obtained from a woman under 30 with Graves' hyperthyroidism that later progressed to Graves' ophthalmopathy. DNA of the CDR3: TGCAGTGCTAGAGAGACTAGCAGACAAGAGACCCAGTACTTC. It specifies CSARETSRQETQYF.